The next 29 T cell receptor beta chains were all read from a single sample in a study of vaccination and CD4 T cells after COVID-19. Treatment indicated: roughly 10-day PBMC culture with coronavirus spike peptide pools or control peptides (ViraFEST assay). Their recognized antigens are unknown. Sequenced with the Oncomine TCR Beta short-read assay was DNA taken from cultured CD4+ T cells. TCRdb re-called the PCR reads through MiXCR, storing one row per CDR3 protein. The repertoire holds 12,000 or so distinct CDR3 sequences, 60% seen once, with approximately 24% in the top ten. The sequenced sample was CD4+ T cells from blood, cultured in vitro. The source of these receptors is a human donor who had recovered from COVID-19.

V gene TRBV6-4 combines with J gene TRBJ1-1; maybe TRBD1 (6 bases). Trimming took off 4 bases at V and 9 bases at J, with 15 bases between the two ends. CDR1 and CDR2 from the germline V gene are MRHNA and SNTAGT. The CDR3 length is 13 residues. The CDR3 reads CASSVETGNKAFF. The DNA for the CDR3 is TGTGCCAGCAGTGTTGAGACAGGCAATAAAGCTTTCTTT.

This clonotype showed up just a few times. V is TRBV11-2 and J is TRBJ2-5, with 9 bases aligning to TRBD1. The CDR3 is 15 residues long. The germline CDR1 and CDR2 sequences are SGHAT and FQNNGV. Trimming took 4 bases from V and 5 from J; bases not matched to a gene: 8. The CDR3 loop reads CASSYRDREGETQYF. The CDR3 bases are TGTGCCAGCAGCTACCGGGACAGGGAAGGCGAGACCCAGTACTTC.

This clonotype was detected a few times. The chain links TRBV7-2 to TRBJ1-1, with D perhaps TRBD1 (5 bases). CDR1 is SGHTA and CDR2 is FQGNSA in the germline V gene. The CDR3 loop spans 14 amino acids. V was clipped by 3 bases and J by 1 base, with 9 bases between them. The CDR3 DNA sequence: TGTGCCAGCAGCTTTAGTGGGGGGAACACTGAAGCTTTCTTT. Translation: CASSFSGGNTEAFF.

This clonotype was counted once. The chain carries TRBV6-2 or TRBV6-3 and TRBJ2-5; D unclear. The germline V and J ends were trimmed by 7 bases and 1 base, with 7 bases remaining between them. Looked up from germline, CDR1 is MNHEY and CDR2 is SVGEGT. The CDR3 extends over 12 amino acids. The CDR3 is CASTDPQETQYF. DNA for the CDR3: TGTGCCAGCACGGACCCCCAAGAGACCCAGTACTTC.

This clonotype appeared a few times. V is TRBV2 and J is TRBJ1-6; no firm D call. V lost 6 bases, J lost 6 bases, and 12 bases lay in between. The germline CDR1 and CDR2 sequences are SNHLY and FYNNEI. The CDR3 contains 14 residues. The CDR3 spells CASRVMSSNSPLHF. The CDR3, as DNA: TGTGCCAGCAGGGTCATGAGTTCTAATTCACCCCTCCACTTT. The full variable domain, in which reference TRBV2 and TRBJ1-6 provide the parts outside the CDR3, is EPEVTQTPSHQVTQMGQEVILRCVPISNHLYFYWYRQILGQKVEFLVSFYNNEISEKSEIFDDQFSVERPDGSNFTLKIRSTKLEDSAMYFCASRVMSSNSPLHFGNGTRLTVT.

The chain carries TRBV7-2 and TRBJ2-1; D possibly corresponds to TRBD2 (5 bases). CDR1 is SGHTA and CDR2 is FQGNSA in the germline V gene. The CDR3 totals 15 residues. V lost 5 bases and J lost 8, with 19 bases in between. CDR3 region: CASSPGPGIPHEQFF. Here the CDR3 DNA reads TGTGCCAGCAGCCCAGGTCCCGGGATCCCTCATGAGCAGTTCTTC. Full variable domain (missing parts from reference TRBV7-2 and TRBJ2-1): GAGVSQSPSNKVTEKGKDVELRCDPISGHTALYWYRQSLGQGLEFLIYFQGNSAPDKSGLPSDRFSAERTGGSVSTLTIQRTQQEDSAVYLCASSPGPGIPHEQFFGPGTRLTVL.

This sequence joins TRBV25-1 and TRBJ2-4; a weak D match, TRBD1 (6 bases). The V end was cut by 4 bases, the J end by 0 bases, with 13 bases between. The germline V gene has CDR1 MGHDK and CDR2 SYGVNS. This CDR3 has 16 amino acids. CDR3 sequence reads: CASSASRGIAKNIQYF. The CDR3 region has the DNA TGTGCCAGCAGTGCTTCCAGGGGCATAGCCAAAAACATTCAGTACTTC.

V is TRBV20-1 and J is TRBJ2-1; 7 positions agree with TRBD2. The CDR3 has 14 residues. J gave up 5 bases and V 6 bases, and 10 bases lay outside the gene matches. Germline CDR1 and CDR2: DFQATT and SNEGSKA (reference sequence). This CDR3 is CSADTLAADNEQFF. For the CDR3, the DNA is TGCAGTGCAGATACCCTAGCGGCTGACAATGAGCAGTTCTTC.

The rearrangement joins TRBV5-4 to TRBJ1-2, with D unresolved. Germline V gene data show CDR1 as SGHNT and CDR2 as YYREEE (reference sequence). V lost 0 bases, J lost 1 base, and 19 bases lay in between. The CDR3 contains 18 residues. This CDR3 reads CASSLARIVSGDNYGYTF. DNA of the CDR3: TGTGCCAGCAGCTTGGCCAGGATCGTGTCAGGAGATAACTATGGCTACACCTTC.

The V gene is TRBV7-2, the J gene TRBJ2-3; 9 positions match TRBD2. The CDR3 loop spans 17 amino acids. CDR1 SGHTA and CDR2 FQGNSA come from the germline V gene. The V and J ends lost 6 bases and 3 bases, in that order; junction bases with no gene match: 13. The CDR3 DNA follows: TGTGCCAGCAGACCGTCAATAGCGGGAGAGTCTACAGATACGCAGTATTTT. This codes for CASRPSIAGESTDTQYF.

This clonotype ranks as large (0.1 to 1%). The V call is TRBV6-2 or TRBV6-3, the J call TRBJ2-3; 11 nucleotides line up with TRBD2. The germline V gene has CDR1 MNHEY and CDR2 SVGEGT. The CDR3 has 16 amino acids. V lost 5 bases and J lost 1; bases outside the gene matches: 5. CDR3 DNA: TGTGCCAGCAGTCAGCAGGGACTAGCGGGCACAGATACGCAGTATTTT. It yields the protein CASSQQGLAGTDTQYF.

This chain connects TRBV7-3 to TRBJ2-6; 7 bases align to TRBD2. This CDR3 comprises 17 residues. The V gene's germline CDR1 is SGHTA and CDR2 FQGTGA. After removal of 2 bases from V and 2 bases from J, the junction contained 6 bases not matched to a gene. The CDR3 spells CASSLAAGVPGANVLTF. The CDR3 DNA follows: TGTGCCAGCAGCTTAGCGGCGGGAGTCCCTGGGGCCAACGTCCTGACTTTC.

This rearrangement joins TRBV6-4 to TRBJ2-2; D not certain. The V and J ends lost 0 bases and 3 bases respectively, with 2 bases between them. Germline V gene data show CDR1 as MRHNA and CDR2 as SNTAGT. The CDR3 is 13 residues long. The CDR3 protein is CASSDSDTGELFF. CDR3 DNA sequence: TGTGCCAGCAGTGACTCGGACACCGGGGAGCTGTTTTTT.

This sequence joins TRBV15 and TRBJ1-5; the match to TRBD1 covers 8 bases. The V gene's germline CDR1 is LNHNV and CDR2 YYDKDF (reference sequence). The CDR3 length is 15 residues. V trimming: 3 bases; J trimming: 3 bases; junction bases outside the gene matches: 4. The CDR3 region is CATSRGTGFNQPQHF. Here the CDR3 DNA reads TGTGCCACCAGCAGGGGGACAGGCTTCAATCAGCCCCAGCATTTT.

The V call is TRBV7-6, the J call TRBJ2-5; 8 bases line up with TRBD1. The length of the CDR3 is 19 residues. Looked up from germline, CDR1 is SGHVS and CDR2 is FNYEAQ. V dropped 0 bases and J dropped 2; count of bases not matched to a gene: 14. The CDR3 reads CASSLAIVGTGAFQETQYF. The CDR3 region has the DNA TGTGCCAGCAGCTTAGCAATCGTCGGGACAGGAGCCTTTCAAGAGACCCAGTACTTC.

This clonotype was counted a few times. The chain is built from TRBV2 and TRBJ1-5; D not resolved. From germline, CDR1 is SNHLY and CDR2 FYNNEI. CDR3 length equals 14 residues. The ends were cut back, 3 bases at V and 0 bases at J, with 6 bases in the middle. The CDR3 bases are TGTGCCAGCAGTGACAGTTATAGCAATCAGCCCCAGCATTTT. It encodes CASSDSYSNQPQHF.

This clonotype was seen more than once but under ten times. DNA for the CDR3: TGTGCCAGCGACCTCGGGACAGGAAACACCATATATTTT. This encodes CASDLGTGNTIYF. The chain recombines TRBV6-1 with TRBJ1-3, with D maybe TRBD1 (6 bases). V lost 8 bases and J 4 bases, leaving 12 bases between the germline ends. CDR3 length: 13 amino acids. The germline V gene encodes CDR1 MNHNS and CDR2 SASEGT.

CDR3 in DNA: TGCAGTGCTAGAGATCTGGAGGGAGGGACGTACGAGCAGTACTTC. It specifies CSARDLEGGTYEQYF. The gene calls are TRBV20-1 and TRBJ2-7, with 7 positions matching TRBD2. The CDR3 contains 15 residues. CDR1 is DFQATT, CDR2 SNEGSKA, per germline (reference sequence). Losses at the gene ends were 0 bases for V and 4 bases for J; bases not matched to a gene: 9.

The chain joins TRBV7-2 to TRBJ2-4; 9 bases fit TRBD2. Germline V CDR1 and CDR2: SGHTA, FQGNSA. The CDR3 sequence is 16 residues long. Trimming took 3 bases from V and 5 from J; bases not matched to a gene: 8. Written as DNA, the CDR3 is TGTGCCAGCAGCTTGAGTAGCGGGAGTGCCCAAAACATTCAGTACTTC. Residues: CASSLSSGSAQNIQYF. The variable domain in full, with the rest retrieved from reference TRBV7-2 and TRBJ2-4, is GAGVSQSPSNKVTEKGKDVELRCDPISGHTALYWYRQSLGQGLEFLIYFQGNSAPDKSGLPSDRFSAERTGGSVSTLTIQRTQQEDSAVYLCASSLSSGSAQNIQYFGAGTRLSVL.

As for this clonotype: Germline is not matched at one junction end, which may reflect a read error. The gene calls are TRBV2 and TRBJ2-2, with D perhaps matching TRBD2 (5 bases). The CDR3 length is 14 residues. Germline CDR1 is SNHLY and CDR2 is FYNNEI. The CDR3, as DNA: TGTGCCAGCGCGGGCAGGATGAACACCGGGGAGTTGTTTTTT. Protein product: CASAGRMNTGELFF.

The V and J genes are TRBV20-1 and TRBJ1-4, with D uncertain. The germline CDR1 and CDR2 sequences are DFQATT and SNEGSKA (reference sequence). Between the trimmed V and J ends, which lost 5 bases and 3 bases, there was a span of 10 bases. The CDR3 is made up of 13 amino acids. The CDR3 nucleotides are TGCAGTGCTGAGGGAATACCTAATGAAAAACTGTTTTTT. The encoded protein is CSAEGIPNEKLFF.

CDR3 region: CASSPTSGSIDEQFF. CDR3 coding DNA: TGTGCCAGCTCACCAACTAGCGGGAGTATAGATGAGCAGTTCTTC. The V call is TRBV18, the J call TRBJ2-1; 11 nucleotides match TRBD2. V shed 2 bases and J 8 bases; nucleotides not matched to a gene: 5. The CDR3 covers 15 residues. The germline gives CDR1 KGHSH, CDR2 LQKENI.

The V and J genes are TRBV7-9 and TRBJ1-2; 7 nucleotides agree with TRBD1. Germline V gene lookup returns CDR1 SEHNR and CDR2 FQNEAQ (reference sequence). The CDR3 totals 14 residues. J gave up 3 bases and V 3 bases, and 4 bases lay outside the gene matches. CDR3 in amino acids: CASSFGGQHYGYTF. The CDR3 region has the DNA TGTGCCAGCAGCTTCGGGGGACAGCACTATGGCTACACCTTC. The complete variable domain, with remaining parts taken from reference TRBV7-9 and TRBJ1-2, reads DTGVSQNPRHKITKRGQNVTFRCDPISEHNRLYWYRQTLGQGPEFLTYFQNEAQLEKSRLLSDRFSAERPKGSFSTLEIQRTEQGDSAMYLCASSFGGQHYGYTFGSGTRLTVV.

The chain links TRBV20-1 to TRBJ1-5, with D possibly TRBD1 on 6 matching bases. This CDR3 comprises 14 residues. Trimming left V 7 bases short and J 1 base short, with 14 bases between. CDR1 and CDR2 (germline): DFQATT, SNEGSKA (reference sequence). This CDR3 reads CSVRGATSNQPQHF. Written as DNA, the CDR3 is TGCAGTGTAAGGGGGGCTACGAGCAATCAGCCCCAGCATTTT.

The chain combines TRBV28 with TRBJ1-6; perhaps TRBD1 as D (5 bases). Germline assignment: CDR1 MDHEN and CDR2 SYDVKM. The CDR3 sequence is 15 residues long. V lost 5 bases and J lost 8, with 16 bases in between. CDR3 in amino acids: CASSGAGRLDSPLHF. The DNA of the CDR3 is TGTGCCAGCAGTGGTGCAGGGCGGCTAGATTCACCCCTCCACTTT.

The chain uses TRBV6-1 and TRBJ2-7, with a possible D match to TRBD2 (6 bases). V was clipped by 6 bases and J by 4 bases, with 16 bases between them. CDR1 is MNHNS, CDR2 SASEGT, per germline. This CDR3 is 14 amino acids long. The CDR3 reads CASRKAGAGYEQYF. The CDR3 nucleotides are TGTGCCAGCAGAAAAGCGGGTGCTGGGTACGAGCAGTACTTC.

This clonotype is judged medium-sized. The chain links TRBV5-6 to TRBJ2-2; the D gene is possibly TRBD1 (5 bases). There are 18 residues in the CDR3. Germline lookup yields CDR1 SGHDT and CDR2 YYEEEE. The germline V and J ends were trimmed by 3 bases and 2 bases, with 20 bases remaining between them. The CDR3 region has the DNA TGTGCCAGCAGCTCTTTCAGGGCCCTTTCCCTTAACACCGGGGAGCTGTTTTTT. Residues: CASSSFRALSLNTGELFF.

V usage is TRBV20-1 and J usage is TRBJ1-3; TRBD1 matches at 11 bases. There are 15 residues in the CDR3. Germline CDR1 DFQATT, CDR2 SNEGSKA (reference sequence). V was clipped by 6 bases and J by 3 bases; unmatched bases: 7. CDR3 loop: CSATGQGVGGNTIYF. As DNA, the CDR3 is TGCAGTGCAACGGGACAGGGGGTGGGTGGAAACACCATATATTTT.

The chain is built from TRBV7-9 and TRBJ1-1; TRBD1 is a possible D gene (5 bases). Trimming stripped 8 bases from V and 6 bases from J, with 16 bases between. Germline CDR1 SEHNR, CDR2 FQNEAQ (reference sequence). This CDR3 comprises 13 residues. In nucleotides, the CDR3 is TGTGCCAGCGTCGGGCAGGGAAACGCTGAAGCTTTCTTT. Translation gives CASVGQGNAEAFF.